This T cell receptor (beta chain) was identified in a study of T cells in Graves' hyperthyroidism and ophthalmopathy. General observations from the study: With a median lead of about six months before onset, the model predicted ophthalmopathy.

This CDR3 is 14 amino acids long. Between the trimmed V and J ends, which lost 1 base and 2 bases, there was a span of 8 bases. Looked up from germline, CDR1 is SGHTA and CDR2 is FQGNSA. What was amplified from RNA transcripts were TCR beta CDR3 regions. The primer set for the first-round RT-PCR of the TCR CDR3 was HTBI. TCRdb re-analysed the multiplex PCR reads in MiXCR, keeping a single row per CDR3 protein. Here the sample spans fewer than 900,000 distinct CDR3 sequences, about 17% being singletons. Uncontrolled infection, other autoimmune disease, pregnancy or lactation led to exclusion. Diagnoses rested on clinical symptoms, serum thyroxine and TRAb, thyroid ultrasound and orbital computed tomography. The blood specimen was taken at initial hyperthyroidism diagnosis, before any ophthalmopathy symptoms. Notes on this clonotype: Antigen specificity is unknown. A much larger clone differs from this one at a single base, so this may be a read error.

The receptor comes from a woman aged 50 to 60 with Graves' hyperthyroidism that later progressed to Graves' ophthalmopathy. Sequenced: blood. The rearrangement uses TRBV7-2 and TRBJ2-5; D remains ambiguous. The DNA for the CDR3 is TGTGCCAGCAGCTTAGGATGCAGACAAGAGACCCAGTACTTC. It codes for CASSLGCRQETQYF.